This T cell receptor (beta chain) emerged from a study of cytomegalovirus exposure and HLA in healthy donors. The study's findings and limits: Earlier analysis yielded a pattern in which most TCR beta V segments were productive about 87% or about 30% of the time. Presence/absence comparisons presumed near-even sequencing depth among donors. Being indistinguishable, some V segments were excluded, TRBV6-2 and TRBV6-3 among them. By a later analysis, the bulk of CMV-associated TCR beta chains appeared HLA-restricted.

The PCR ran on 60 Vbeta and 13 Jbeta primers. Clones were sequenced by immunoSEQ multiplex PCR, and TCRdb holds only the in-frame ones, with some missing. The sample shows some 150,000 clones, 75% to 85% of them seen only once. On this clone itself: Its specificity is not known.

The germline gives CDR1 SGHAT, CDR2 FQDESV (reference sequence). Deletions cut 3 bases from V and 0 bases from J, with 12 bases between. CDR3 length: 16 residues. This TCR was sampled from a man between 25 and 39 years old in good health and CMV-seronegative. This chain uses TRBV11-1 with TRBJ1-5, with D possibly being TRBD1 (5 bases). Material: PBMCs. CDR3 in amino acids: CASSLGRALSNQPQHF. DNA of the CDR3: TGTGCCAGCAGCTTGGGCAGGGCCCTTAGCAATCAGCCCCAGCATTTT.